The clone carrying this TCR beta chain has a handful of counts. Its specificity is unknown. CDR1 is SGHVS, CDR2 FQNEAQ, per germline. Trimming removed 1 base from V and 0 bases from J, with 12 bases in between. The CDR3 loop spans 16 amino acids. The entry originates in a study of identical twins. Template switching supplied a universal primer site; unique molecular identifiers were carried on the cDNA. TCRdb recomputed calls from the 5' RACE reads with MiXCR, one row per CDR3 protein. The sample shows 500,000 or so distinct CDR3 sequences, roughly 21% of them seen only once. Study observations and caveats: While abundant cord blood beta clonotypes carried fewer insertions, memory repertoires showed no such pattern. There was more out-of-frame TCR alpha sharing in monozygotic twins than models estimated.

Separately, the same data were catalogued under a study of T cells expressing NK-cell markers. From that second work: The dominant NKG2C+ clonotypes represented about 1.0-7.0% of CD8+ T cells in over 5 donors.

The TCR originated in a woman between 18 and 30 years old in good health. Sample: CD4+ T cells sorted from blood. The chain uses TRBV7-8 and TRBJ2-5; D unclear. CDR3 coding DNA: TGTGCCAGCAGCTTAGGAATAACAGCTTACCAAGAGACCCAGTACTTC. The encoded protein is CASSLGITAYQETQYF.